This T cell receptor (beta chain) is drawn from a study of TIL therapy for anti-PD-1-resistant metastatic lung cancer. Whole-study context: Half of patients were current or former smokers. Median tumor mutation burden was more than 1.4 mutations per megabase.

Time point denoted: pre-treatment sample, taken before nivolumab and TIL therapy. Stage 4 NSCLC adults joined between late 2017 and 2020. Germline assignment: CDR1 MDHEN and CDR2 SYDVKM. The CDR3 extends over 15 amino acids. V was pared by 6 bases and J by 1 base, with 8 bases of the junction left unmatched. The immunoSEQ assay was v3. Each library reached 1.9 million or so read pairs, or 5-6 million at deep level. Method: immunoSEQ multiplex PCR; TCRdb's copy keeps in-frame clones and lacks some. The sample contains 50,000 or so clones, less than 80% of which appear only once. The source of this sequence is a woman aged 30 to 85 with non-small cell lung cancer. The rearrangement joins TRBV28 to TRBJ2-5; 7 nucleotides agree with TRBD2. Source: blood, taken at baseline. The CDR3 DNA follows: TGTGCCAGCAGCCCTAGCGGAGCCTTCCAAGAGACCCAGTACTTC. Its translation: CASSPSGAFQETQYF.